Sequencing of this T cell receptor (beta chain) was carried out in a study of OX40 agonist ivuxolimab in advanced cancers. Exclusion applied to patients with autoimmune disease history or systemic immunosuppression. General observations from the study: No determination was made of the antigen specificity of the expanded peripheral T cells.

TCRdb's copy holds only in-frame clones and misses some; the assay was immunoSEQ multiplex PCR. This table holds some 80,000 clones, roughly 80% found once. This CDR3 contains 14 residues. V shed 5 bases and J 1 base; nucleotides not matched to a gene: 5. Germline values: CDR1 MNHNY, CDR2 SVGAGI (reference sequence). Notes on this clone: Its cognate antigen is unknown.

This sample comprised CD4+ or CD8+ T cells sorted from blood, obtained in a trial of the OX40 agonist ivuxolimab. This receptor was taken from an adult with an advanced solid tumor such as melanoma, head and neck, liver or kidney cancer. The chain has TRBV6-6 and TRBJ2-7; TRBD2 agrees at 7 bases. This chain's CDR3 is CASSEPGLSYEQYV. CDR3 in DNA: TGTGCCAGCAGTGAGCCGGGACTATCCTACGAGCAGTACGTC.